Detailed here is one TCR beta chain. Its cognate antigen is unknown. The sample comes from a study of cytomegalovirus exposure and HLA in healthy donors. General study points: The presence/absence work took it that sequencing depth was about the same across donors.

This CDR3 region has 13 residues. The germline gives CDR1 GTSNPN, CDR2 SVGIG (reference sequence). V dropped 5 bases and J dropped 4; count of bases not matched to a gene: 4. The PCR used 60 Vbeta and 13 Jbeta primers. Profiled with immunoSEQ multiplex PCR; TCRdb holds only in-frame clones, not every one. This table has some 130,000 clones, approximately 80% appearing once. The chain is built from TRBV30 and TRBJ2-4, with 8 bases that match TRBD1. The sample comprised PBMCs. The origin of this receptor is a man between 40 and 49 years old in good health and CMV-seronegative. The CDR3 DNA follows: TGTGCCTGGGAGACAGGGGCGAAAAACATTCAGTACTTC. This codes for CAWETGAKNIQYF.